This T cell receptor beta chain originates from a study of blood T cell repertoires in COVID-19. Study context: Specimens from acute and convalescent COVID-19 originated in the United States, Italy and Spain. The cDNA or gDNA used as material had been derived from T cells, B-cell-depleted T cells, or PBMCs.

The CDR3 extends over 13 amino acids. Germline values: CDR1 GTSNPN, CDR2 SVGIG (reference sequence). Trimming removed 5 bases from V and 6 bases from J; junction bases left unmatched: 7. Per the study methods: Estimates of nucleated cell counts were drawn from the amplification of reference gene primers. The method was immunoSEQ multiplex PCR; TCRdb's version includes in-frame clones alone and lacks a portion of them. That table supplies the V and J calls and clone size; D and trimming were determined from the DNA. Of 150,000 to 200,000 clones listed, 87% are singletons. This receptor was identified in a human donor in a cohort sampled during active COVID-19. Source material: peripheral blood. The rearrangement uses TRBV30 and TRBJ1-5; TRBD1 aligns across 7 bases. CDR3 sequence reads: CAWRDREGQPQHF. CDR3 nucleotides: TGTGCCTGGCGAGACAGGGAAGGTCAGCCCCAGCATTTT.